This T cell receptor (beta chain) was sequenced during a study of cytomegalovirus exposure and HLA in healthy donors (dated by TCRdb to about 2017). For the wider study: An earlier analysis of around 600 of the donors reported 250 to 300 Gb of sequence data and around 110 million unique TCR beta sequences from around 200 million T cells. Approximately 300 gigabases of sequencing data and around 85 million unique TCR sequences made up an early release that covered about 640 HLA-typed donors. Among the roughly 370 genotyped donors, roughly 80% belonged to the genetic ancestry cluster associated with self-reported Caucasian donors. The study aimed to test whether cataloging public T cell receptors could reveal signatures of past pathogen exposure. The T cell repertoires of about 700 subjects were profiled by immunosequencing and related to cytomegalovirus serostatus. Along with the approximately 600-subject first cohort, a separate validation cohort of more than 90 different subjects was used. To predict cytomegalovirus infection status, the study combined high-throughput TCR immunosequencing, statistical association of individual TCRs with disease status, and machine learning. A later analysis re-examined previously published TCR beta repertoires from more than 550 donors and added high-resolution HLA genotyping to investigate patterns of TCR occurrence. The later analysis used no new phenotypic data to find candidate immune exposures, relying instead on TCR beta sequences and their occurrence across donors. An earlier analysis of nearly 600 of the donors applied high-throughput TCR beta sequencing to assess whether each TCR beta V gene segment acted as functional or pseudogenic. Donor age, sex, ethnicity and CMV serostatus were compiled alongside the repertoire data. Genome-wide SNP genotypes for about three fifths of the roughly 670 donors were used in a later genetic analysis, which treated that subset as a discovery cohort. All discovery cohort repertoires had been generated using a single sequencing platform. Both class I and class II loci were covered by HLA typing, at four-digit resolution. The number of donors typed differed by locus, with about 629-640 for A, B, C, DRB1 and DQB1, more than 500 for DQA1, 600 to 610 for DPA1, and some 440 for DPB1. Because of strong linkage in the cohort, roughly five DR-DQ haplotypes were treated as single units for association and clustering. Among 398 genotyped donors of the cohort, an average of about 240,000 unique TCR beta nucleotide sequences were sequenced per donor, roughly 20% of them non-productive. The paper as a whole reports these results and caveats: Because some donors lacked HLA typing at each locus, the association tests relied only on the typed subset. A few of the identified cytomegalovirus-associated TCR beta chains were confirmed in vitro to be specific for cytomegalovirus antigens. A cluster of highly shared sequence variants was judged likely to represent a technical artifact of the sequencing pipeline. Correlated functional status among segregating V segments might be attributable to linkage disequilibrium, but an unknown experimental factor could not be ruled out. Because counts were too low, more than 15 rarely observed V segments, including chromosome 9 orphons, were excluded from the earlier analysis of some 590 of the donors. A later genetic analysis reported fewer N-insertions in productive TCRs among donors in an Asian-associated ancestry cluster than the roughly 620-donor mean. According to a later analysis, TCR association rates differed among HLA loci, with DRB1 alleles showing the most associated TCRs and HLA-C alleles showing the fewest. A later analysis associated approximately 17,000 TCR beta sequences with specific HLA alleles at a false discovery rate of 0.05. Strong co-occurrence of HLA alleles, especially DR and DQ, made assigning TCR associations to individual alleles difficult. While some public TCRs were present in many individuals, most TCR sequences turned up only very rarely across donors. In the study, around 150 TCR beta chains were listed as associated with cytomegalovirus. In a later genetic analysis, a missense DCLRE1C variant was associated with V-gene and J-gene trimming of TCR beta chains, and the association was replicated in an independent cohort. In an earlier analysis of around 600 of the donors, most TCR beta V segments appeared in productive rearrangements about 87% or about 30% of the time, broadly matching IMGT annotations. Cytomegalovirus status was reported to be diagnosed by the classifier with high specificity and sensitivity in both the original and validation cohorts. Only TCR beta chains were sequenced in this cohort, and the absence of alpha or paired-chain data limited detectable features. A further reported finding was that TCR beta sequences accurately predicted the HLA-A and HLA-B alleles for most subjects in the first cohort. Roughly uniform sequencing depth across donors was assumed in presence/absence analyses, although this assumption may not hold. Most CMV-associated TCR beta chains appeared to be HLA-restricted in a later analysis, and the HLA associations seemed to be driven largely by CMV exposure. The 87-base-pair reads could not distinguish some IMGT-functional V segments, including TRBV6-2 and TRBV6-3, so those segments were excluded. The authors suggested that the approach could potentially be extended to other disease states and immunological phenotypes. According to a later analysis, parvovirus B19, influenza, CMV and Epstein-Barr virus appeared linked to several top co-occurrence clusters. Compared with equally common non-associated chains, HLA-associated TCR beta chains in a later analysis were more clonally expanded and had lower generation probabilities. Immune exposure information for the cohort was limited to CMV serostatus.

CDR1 SEHNR and CDR2 FQNEAQ are derived from the germline V gene (reference sequence). The V and J ends are trimmed by 3 bases and 0 bases, leaving 8 bases between them. From the cysteine up to the phenylalanine, the CDR3 has a length of 14 residues. The kept DNA is CDR3 alone, 42 bases in frame from the first base. The cohort was made up of 666 healthy bone marrow donors. Cohort members were all nominally healthy when sampled, although unrecorded immune exposures were likely present. CMV serostatus was positive for about 290 and negative for about half of the 666 cohort members, and was not recorded for this donor. A peripheral blood sample was provided by each donor, and peripheral blood mononuclear cells were used for TCR beta sequencing. Genomic DNA extraction from the blood cell samples was performed with the Qiagen DNeasy Blood Extraction Kit. The library was generated by the immunoSEQ multiplex PCR assay. A mixture of 60 forward primers for TCR Vbeta segments and 13 reverse primers for TCR Jbeta segments was used in the multiplex PCR. The CDR3 region of rearranged TCR beta genes was amplified from genomic DNA with a multiplex PCR assay. On the Illumina HiSeq System, the amplified TCR beta libraries were sequenced as 87-base-pair reads. The authors processed their data as follows. A later analysis tallied around 82 million unique TCR beta chains across the 666 repertoires, and about 10 million of those chains were shared by two or more donors. Raw reads were error-corrected and collapsed into unique sequences with a nearest-neighbor algorithm that merged closely related sequences to remove PCR and sequencing errors. V, D and J gene segments were assigned by aligning CDR3 sequences to IMGT reference sequences. For a sequence to be retained, a match of at least six nucleotides to both a V gene segment and a J gene segment was required. Rearrangements were classified as productive when the CDR3 lacked stop codons and remained in frame with V and J, and all other rearrangements were classified as non-productive. CDR3 was defined according to IMGT convention as the region running from the second conserved V-encoded cysteine to the conserved J-encoded phenylalanine. The earlier analysis of roughly 590 of the donors excluded sequences that lacked an unambiguous match to a single V gene segment. In an earlier analysis of approximately 590 of the donors, V segments were called functional above 56.7% productive rearrangements and were called segregating when the between-donor standard deviation exceeded 5%. A statistical classification framework was built to diagnose cytomegalovirus status from the catalog of TCR beta chain sequences. A later analysis assigned V and J genes by comparing TCR nucleotide sequences with IMGT/GENE-DB human TR gene sequences. The TCRdist pipeline was used in a later analysis to assign CDR3 sequences and most-parsimonious VDJ recombination scenarios. In a later analysis, every TCR beta chain was defined by the combination of its CDR3 amino acid sequence and its V-gene family, and reads without a unique V-gene family were dropped. To address suspected cross-contamination and a sequencing artifact, a later analysis removed around 590 highly shared, low-generation-probability nucleotide sequences. In a later analysis, a clonal expansion index was calculated for each public chain from normalized within-repertoire ranks of inferred template counts. In a later analysis, generation probabilities were computed with a VDJ recombination model fitted to out-of-frame rearrangements, and the resulting probabilities were checked against IGoR. A later analysis scored TCR-TCR, TCR-HLA and TCR-CMV co-occurrence with hypergeometric tests, applying a repertoire-size bias correction to TCR pairs. In a later analysis, false discovery rates were estimated by permuting HLA or CMV assignments 20 times. A later analysis grouped co-occurring TCRs with DBSCAN, adding TCRdist sequence similarity when clustering within HLA-allele-positive subsets. Repertoires with fewer than 30,000 or more than 120,000 public chains were left out of co-occurrence clustering, as were a handful of repertoires with anomalous nucleotide sharing. Drawn from immuneACCESS, this table holds only the in-frame rearrangements with V and J called that TCRdb kept. Clones are partly lost; checked studies trace under half to an unresolved V gene and leave the rest unexplained. That table gives V, J and clone size, and the DNA gave D and trimming. The sample table includes tens of thousands of clones. The ten largest clones take up 5.9% of the sample.

Remarks on this clone: Its antigen has not been determined.

The receptor chain draws on TRBV7-9 and TRBJ1-1; TRBD1 might be the D gene, on 6 matching bases. The TCR originated in a human donor in good health. The specimen sequenced was PBMCs. This receptor has the CDR3 CASSFAGVNTEAFF. The sequenced DNA is TGTGCCAGCAGCTTCGCAGGGGTGAACACTGAAGCTTTCTTT.